One and the same sample provided the 26 T cell receptor beta chains below, sequenced in a study of blood T cell repertoires in COVID-19. TCRdb's copy holds only in-frame clones and misses some; the assay was immunoSEQ multiplex PCR. The profile covers some 50,000 clones, with around 68% appearing a single time and 8.8% taken by the ten largest. The source material was peripheral blood. The receptors stem from a woman in her sixties or seventies with acute or convalescent COVID-19.

This clone was picked up a small number of times. V and J are TRBV24-1 and TRBJ2-1; 10 nucleotides align to TRBD2. Trimming took 9 bases from V and 2 from J; bases not matched to a gene: 3. Germline-derived CDR1 and CDR2 are KGHDR and SFDVKD. The CDR3 sequence is 14 residues long. The chain's CDR3 is CATGAGGPYNEQFF. CDR3 nucleotides: TGTGCCACCGGAGCGGGAGGGCCCTACAATGAGCAGTTCTTC.

The chain recombines TRBV6-5 with TRBJ1-2; 8 positions match TRBD1. Unmatched junction bases numbered 9, after V lost 5 bases and J lost 4 bases. Germline V gene lookup returns CDR1 MNHEY and CDR2 SVGAGI. The CDR3 extends over 15 amino acids. The CDR3 coding sequence is TGTGCCAGCAGTCCTCCGACAGGGGAAGGCTATGGCTACACCTTC. It codes for CASSPPTGEGYGYTF.

CDR3 in amino acids: CASSFGQGDNYGYTF. The CDR3 DNA follows: TGTGCCAGCAGTTTTGGACAGGGGGACAACTATGGCTACACCTTC. This chain uses TRBV28 with TRBJ1-2; 10 nucleotides line up with TRBD1. The CDR3 contains 15 residues. The trim removed 3 bases at V and 2 bases at J, leaving 3 bases unmatched. The germline gives CDR1 MDHEN, CDR2 SYDVKM.

V and J are TRBV19 and TRBJ2-1; 7 bases line up with TRBD1. CDR1 LNHDA and CDR2 SQIVND come from the germline V gene (reference sequence). This CDR3 region has 15 residues. V lost 5 bases to trimming and J lost 5 bases; unmatched junction nucleotides: 9. In nucleotides, the CDR3 is TGTGCCAGTAGTGACAGGGATCGGTCGCACAATGAGCAGTTCTTC. Its translation is CASSDRDRSHNEQFF.

The CDR3 DNA sequence: TGTGCCAGCAGCCCCCTTGACAGGGCGGTCGACTATGGCTACACCTTC. Protein product: CASSPLDRAVDYGYTF. This chain joins TRBV5-5 and TRBJ1-2; 7 bases line up with TRBD1. The trim removed 4 bases at V and 3 bases at J, leaving 12 bases unmatched. The CDR3 contains 16 residues. Per the germline V gene, CDR1 is SGHKS and CDR2 is YYEKEE (reference sequence).

The CDR3: CSGGLVQETQYF. CDR3 nucleotides: TGCAGCGGGGGACTGGTCCAAGAGACCCAGTACTTC. The rearrangement joins TRBV29-1 to TRBJ2-5; D may be TRBD2 (6 bases). The germline CDR1 and CDR2 sequences are SQVTM and ANQGSEA. This CDR3 is 12 amino acids long. Trimming shortened V by 7 bases and J by 1 base, and 10 bases separated the two germline ends. Using reference TRBV29-1 and TRBJ2-5 for the parts outside the CDR3, the full variable domain is SAVISQKPSRDICQRGTSLTIQCQVDSQVTMMFWYRQQPGQSLTLIATANQGSEATYESGFVIDKFPISRPNLTFSTLTVSNMSPEDSSIYLCSGGLVQETQYFGPGTRLLVL.

CDR3 DNA: TGCAGCGTTGACAGGGCGGATAACTATGGCTACACCTTC. Residues: CSVDRADNYGYTF. The chain has TRBV29-1 and TRBJ1-2, with D perhaps TRBD1 (5 bases). This CDR3 region has 13 residues. CDR1 and CDR2 (germline): SQVTM, ANQGSEA. The V and J ends lost 3 bases and 1 base respectively, with 9 bases between them.

The genes are TRBV10-3 and TRBJ1-4; TRBD1 is a possible D gene (5 bases). CDR3 length: 14 residues. Between the trimmed V and J ends, which lost 6 bases and 4 bases, there was a span of 12 bases. The germline gives CDR1 ENHRY, CDR2 SYGVKD. The CDR3 here is CAIRSQGNNEKLFF. The CDR3 nucleotides are TGTGCCATCAGAAGTCAGGGTAATAATGAAAAACTGTTTTTT.

The chain recombines TRBV6-6 with TRBJ1-2; D not resolved. CDR1 is MNHNY, CDR2 SVGAGI, per germline (reference sequence). V dropped 2 bases and J dropped 3 bases, with 16 bases sitting between them. This CDR3 is built from 16 residues. The CDR3 DNA reads as TGTGCCAGCAGTTACGCGGGTGCCGAACGCGACTATGGCTACACCTTC. Protein product: CASSYAGAERDYGYTF.

This rearrangement joins TRBV4-1 to TRBJ2-3; D perhaps matches TRBD2 (6 bases). CDR1 and CDR2 (germline): MGHRA, YSYEKL. V was cut by 8 bases and J by 2 bases, with 14 bases left in between. CDR3 size: 14 residues. Here the CDR3 DNA reads TGCGCCAGCGGACCTGGCGGGGTCACAGATACGCAGTATTTT. This codes for CASGPGGVTDTQYF.

The CDR3 DNA follows: TGTGCCATCAGACCCGGGACTAGCACGAACACCGGGGAGCTGTTTTTT. This gives the protein CAIRPGTSTNTGELFF. The chain employs TRBV10-3 and TRBJ2-2, with 9 bases lining up with TRBD2. Germline trimming cut 6 bases from V and 0 bases from J; bases unmatched to any gene: 5. This CDR3 has 16 residues. CDR1 and CDR2 (germline): ENHRY, SYGVKD.

The chain uses TRBV5-1 and TRBJ2-7; D perhaps matches TRBD1 (6 bases). V dropped 5 bases and J dropped 5 bases, with 14 bases sitting between them. This CDR3 is 13 amino acids long. CDR1 SGHRS and CDR2 YFSETQ come from the germline V gene. CDR3 DNA: TGCGCCAGCAGGGAACAGGGCTTGGACGAGCAGTACTTC. Residues: CASREQGLDEQYF.

V gene TRBV7-3 combines with J gene TRBJ2-7; possible D gene TRBD1, 5 bases. The CDR3 consists of 15 residues. V lost 1 base, J lost 2 bases, and 12 bases lay in between. Per germline, CDR1 SGHTA and CDR2 FQGTGA. CDR3 sequence reads: CASSLNGAPPYEQYF. The CDR3 DNA reads as TGTGCCAGCAGCTTAAATGGGGCACCACCCTACGAGCAGTACTTC.

J is TRBJ2-3 and V is TRBV4-2; 9 nucleotides line up with TRBD2. The CDR3 is made up of 15 amino acids. Unmatched junction bases numbered 9, after V lost 1 base and J lost 10 bases. Germline CDR1 is LGHNA and CDR2 is YNFKEQ. The CDR3, as DNA: TGTGCCAGCAGCCAAGGTACCAGCGGGGGGACGCCGCAGTATTTT. Its translation is CASSQGTSGGTPQYF.

The V gene is TRBV4-3, the J gene TRBJ1-1, with no clear D. V dropped 0 bases and J dropped 2 bases, with 13 bases sitting between them. This CDR3 is 16 amino acids long. Germline assignment: CDR1 LGHNA and CDR2 YSLEER. CDR3 sequence (DNA): TGCGCCAGCAGCCAAGATTCCACACCTCAAAACACTGAAGCTTTCTTT. This gives the protein CASSQDSTPQNTEAFF.

V is TRBV10-3 and J is TRBJ1-2; D is possibly TRBD1 (5 bases). V was clipped by 8 bases and J by 7 bases, with 11 bases between them. The CDR3 totals 11 residues. The germline V gene encodes CDR1 ENHRY and CDR2 SYGVKD. The CDR3 sequence is CAIGGGIGYTF. Here the CDR3 DNA reads TGTGCCATCGGGGGAGGGATTGGCTACACCTTC.

The CDR3 is CASTREDRANSPLHF. DNA of the CDR3: TGTGCCAGCACCCGGGAGGACAGGGCTAATTCACCCCTCCACTTT. The V call is TRBV28, the J call TRBJ1-6; TRBD1 matches 8 bases. Germline trimming cut 7 bases from V and 6 bases from J; bases unmatched to any gene: 8. The CDR3 is made up of 15 amino acids. Germline V CDR1 and CDR2: MDHEN, SYDVKM.

V usage is TRBV10-3 and J usage is TRBJ2-5; D might be TRBD2 (5 bases). Trimming removed 3 bases from V and 6 bases from J, with 11 bases in between. Germline-derived CDR1 and CDR2 are ENHRY and SYGVKD. The CDR3 consists of 13 residues. The CDR3 region is CAISDEGRKTQYF. DNA for the CDR3: TGTGCCATCAGTGATGAGGGCCGTAAGACCCAGTACTTC.

The chain recombines TRBV25-1 with TRBJ1-1; D may be TRBD1 (5 bases). The CDR3 runs 15 residues. The germline V gene has CDR1 MGHDK and CDR2 SYGVNS. Trimming took off 1 base at V and 5 bases at J, with 14 bases between the two ends. This chain's CDR3 is CASSEFAGGGTEAFF. DNA of the CDR3: TGTGCCAGCAGTGAATTTGCTGGGGGAGGGACTGAAGCTTTCTTT.

This chain uses TRBV6-2 or TRBV6-3 with TRBJ1-4; possible D gene TRBD1, 6 bases. Per germline, CDR1 MNHEY and CDR2 SVGEGT. This CDR3 is 13 amino acids long. Trimming stripped 5 bases from V and 8 bases from J, with 12 bases between. The CDR3 protein is CASSMNRVEKLFF. In nucleotides, the CDR3 is TGTGCCAGCAGTATGAACAGGGTGGAAAAACTGTTTTTT.

This rearrangement joins TRBV30 to TRBJ1-4; 9 bases line up with TRBD1. Germline CDR1 is GTSNPN and CDR2 is SVGIG (reference sequence). There are 15 residues in the CDR3. V dropped 0 bases and J dropped 8; count of bases not matched to a gene: 7. CDR3 sequence (DNA): TGTGCCTGGAGTGTACGGGGGACAGGGCGAGAAAAACTGTTTTTT. Translating gives CAWSVRGTGREKLFF.

This clone was counted once. The rearrangement uses TRBV6-5 and TRBJ1-1; D ambiguous. CDR1 and CDR2 from the germline V gene are MNHEY and SVGAGI. The CDR3 has 13 residues. Between the trimmed V and J ends, which lost 5 bases and 0 bases, there was a span of 7 bases. CDR3 sequence (DNA): TGTGCCAGCAGTACTCACGTGAACACTGAAGCTTTCTTT. It is translated as CASSTHVNTEAFF.

This clone was seen only a few times. The chain combines TRBV24-1 with TRBJ2-7; 10 bases line up with TRBD1. The germline V gene encodes CDR1 KGHDR and CDR2 SFDVKD. After removal of 9 bases from V and 5 bases from J, the junction contained 3 bases not matched to a gene. CDR3 size: 12 residues. CDR3 in DNA: TGTGCCACCGGGGACAGGGGCAACGAGCAGTACTTC. It specifies CATGDRGNEQYF.

The chain links TRBV3-1 (or the pseudogene TRBV3-2) to TRBJ2-3; TRBD1 might be the D (5 bases). Trimming took off 5 bases at V and 2 bases at J, with 11 bases between the two ends. This CDR3 has 14 residues. Looked up from germline, CDR1 is LGHDT and CDR2 is YNNKEL (reference sequence). DNA for the CDR3: TGTGCCAGCAGCTGGGGCGGACCCACAGATACGCAGTATTTT. It translates to CASSWGGPTDTQYF.

The chain links TRBV5-1 to TRBJ2-7, with D maybe TRBD2 (6 bases). CDR1 is SGHRS, CDR2 YFSETQ, per germline. The ends were cut back, 0 bases at V and 3 bases at J, with 13 bases in the middle. The CDR3 is made up of 15 amino acids. DNA of the CDR3: TGCGCCAGCAGCTTGGCCCTCGGGGGTCGCTACGAGCAGTACTTC. This codes for CASSLALGGRYEQYF.

This clone was seen a few times. This rearrangement joins TRBV21-1 to TRBJ1-5; the DNA was not used to check the table's D call, TRBD1. TRBV21-1 is shown as a pseudogene. The length of the CDR3 is 14 residues. CDR3 coding DNA: TGTGCCAGCCAAACAGGGTCGGGTAATCAGCCCCAGCATTTT. Its protein is CASQTGSGNQPQHF.